One sample yielded the 27 T cell receptor beta chains listed below, sequenced in a study of T cells in Graves' hyperthyroidism and ophthalmopathy. RNA transcripts yielded amplified TCR beta CDR3 regions. In the first-round RT-PCR of the TCR CDR3, the HTBI primer set was used. Each CDR3 protein gets one entry after TCRdb re-called the multiplex PCR reads with MiXCR. The table records about 600,000 distinct CDR3 sequences, over 12% of them present only once. The sequenced sample consisted of blood. The receptors originated from a woman aged 18-35 years with Graves' ophthalmopathy.

This clonotype was detected only a few times. The V call is TRBV12-5, the J call TRBJ2-1; no reliable D call. In germline, CDR1 is LGHNT, CDR2 FRNRAP. Deletions cut 2 bases from V and 2 bases from J, with 16 bases between. There are 17 residues in the CDR3. CDR3 coding DNA: TGTGCTAGTGGTTTGAGAGTCCCCCAACAGCCCTACAATGAGCAGTTCTTC. It translates to CASGLRVPQQPYNEQFF.

In this sample, this clonotype turned up many times. This sequence joins TRBV7-9 and TRBJ2-5; D unresolved. The CDR3 is 12 amino acids. V lost 2 bases and J lost 5, with 6 bases in between. From germline, CDR1 is SEHNR and CDR2 FQNEAQ (reference sequence). CDR3 DNA: TGTGCCAGCAGCTTAACGGTCGAGACCCAGTACTTC. Encoded protein: CASSLTVETQYF.

The CDR3 is CASSSPGRGEQYF. In nucleotides, the CDR3 is TGTGCCAGCAGTAGTCCCGGGAGAGGCGAGCAGTACTTC. This chain connects TRBV28 to TRBJ2-7; maybe TRBD2 (6 bases). This CDR3 spans 13 amino acids. The V end was cut by 5 bases, the J end by 6 bases, with 14 bases between. Germline V gene data show CDR1 as MDHEN and CDR2 as SYDVKM.

The chain combines TRBV28 with TRBJ2-1, with D unclear. Germline loops: CDR1 MDHEN, CDR2 SYDVKM. V was cut by 7 bases and J by 10 bases, with 20 bases left in between. The CDR3 spans 14 residues. The CDR3 spells CASTALTAYYEQFF. The CDR3 nucleotides read TGTGCCAGCACCGCATTGACTGCCTACTACGAGCAGTTCTTC. The variable domain in full, with the rest retrieved from reference TRBV28 and TRBJ2-1, is DVKVTQSSRYLVKRTGEKVFLECVQDMDHENMFWYRQDPGLGLRLIYFSYDVKMKEKGDIPEGYSVSREKKERFSLILESASTNQTSMYLCASTALTAYYEQFFGPGTRLTVL.

This clonotype was observed a single time. The chain is built from TRBV6-1 and TRBJ1-5; 7 bases match TRBD1. V gave up 2 bases and J gave up 2 bases; unmatched junction bases: 3. The CDR3 covers 15 residues. Germline V CDR1 and CDR2: MNHNS, SASEGT. This CDR3 is CASSEWTGGNQPQHF. The CDR3 DNA reads TGTGCCAGCAGTGAATGGACAGGAGGCAATCAGCCCCAGCATTTT.

This clonotype was found many times. The V and J genes are TRBV6-1 and TRBJ1-5, with D maybe TRBD1 (6 bases). This CDR3 has 14 amino acids. Trimming removed 4 bases from V and 3 bases from J, with 10 bases in between. Germline loops: CDR1 MNHNS, CDR2 SASEGT. The CDR3: CASSGGGVNQPQHF. The DNA for the CDR3 is TGTGCCAGCAGTGGTGGGGGCGTCAATCAGCCCCAGCATTTT.

This clonotype was found many times. A single base separates this from a much larger clone, so it may be a read error. V and J are TRBV7-3 and TRBJ2-2; no firm D call. From germline, CDR1 is SGHTA and CDR2 FQGTGA. CDR3 size: 13 residues. V dropped 2 bases and J dropped 6 bases, with 7 bases sitting between them. CDR3 DNA: TGTGCCAGCAGCTTAGACGAGGCCGGGGAGCTGTTTTTT. Translating it yields CASSLDEAGELFF.

The rearrangement links TRBV4-3 to TRBJ1-2; the D gene is possibly TRBD1 (5 bases). V was shortened by 4 bases and J by 2 bases, with 11 bases between the two germline ends. The CDR3 covers 14 residues. Germline CDR1 is LGHNA and CDR2 is YSLEER. CDR3 loop: CASSPDSFNYGYTF. CDR3 nucleotides: TGCGCCAGCAGCCCCGACAGCTTCAACTATGGCTACACCTTC.

The rearrangement uses TRBV15 and TRBJ1-5, with 7 bases that match TRBD1. The V segment lost 1 base and the J segment 6 bases; nucleotides outside the gene matches: 6. The CDR3 is 15 amino acids. Germline V gene sequence: CDR1 LNHNV, CDR2 YYDKDF (reference sequence). DNA of the CDR3: TGTGCCACCAGCAGAGCGTCAGGGGGGATTCAGCCCCAGCATTTT. This encodes CATSRASGGIQPQHF.

This clonotype appeared many times. CDR3: CASPTSAYEQYF. The CDR3 nucleotides read TGTGCCTCCCCCACTAGCGCCTACGAGCAGTACTTC. The rearrangement links TRBV18 to TRBJ2-7; 7 bases align to TRBD2. The ends lost 11 bases at V and 2 bases at J; junction bases unmatched: 6. The CDR3 covers 12 residues. Germline V gene sequence: CDR1 KGHSH, CDR2 LQKENI.

This clonotype came up many times. The V gene is TRBV7-2, the J gene TRBJ2-1; 11 bases are a match to TRBD1. CDR3 length: 15 amino acids. The germline gives CDR1 SGHTA, CDR2 FQGNSA. V shed 5 bases, J shed 4 bases, and the junction held 4 bases outside the gene matches. The CDR3 nucleotides are TGTGCCAGCAGCGCCGGGACAGGGGGGTACAATGAGCAGTTCTTC. Translated, it gives CASSAGTGGYNEQFF.

The table lists this clonotype with many counts. The chain joins TRBV7-9 to TRBJ2-3, with D possibly being TRBD1 (5 bases). CDR3 length: 15 amino acids. Germline V gene sequence: CDR1 SEHNR, CDR2 FQNEAQ (reference sequence). Trimming shortened V by 3 bases and J by 2 bases, and 12 bases separated the two germline ends. CDR3 bases: TGTGCCAGCAGCTTGAGACAGTCCAACACAGATACGCAGTATTTT. Protein sequence: CASSLRQSNTDTQYF.

The rearrangement uses TRBV10-3 and TRBJ1-2; 8 bases line up with TRBD1. The CDR3 has 19 amino acids. Germline V lookup: CDR1 ENHRY, CDR2 SYGVKD. V was clipped by 0 bases and J by 4 bases; unmatched bases: 16. The CDR3 coding sequence is TGTGCCATCAGTGAGTCAATTGGGACAGGACCCCCAGAGGGCTATGGCTACACCTTC. Residues: CAISESIGTGPPEGYGYTF.

This clonotype occurred many times. J is TRBJ1-1 and V is TRBV15, with 7 positions matching TRBD1. The junction had 18 bases not matched to a gene; V was cut back by 0 bases and J by 2 bases. The germline V gene encodes CDR1 LNHNV and CDR2 YYDKDF (reference sequence). CDR3 length: 20 amino acids. CDR3 nucleotide sequence: TGTGCCACCAGCAGAGATCGAGGGGGCCAATCAGGGAAGTATAACACTGAAGCTTTCTTT. Translating gives CATSRDRGGQSGKYNTEAFF.

This clonotype was observed a few times. The chain uses TRBV4-1 and TRBJ1-4; TRBD1 aligns across 8 bases. CDR1 MGHRA and CDR2 YSYEKL come from the germline V gene. The CDR3 runs 17 residues. The V segment lost 0 bases and the J segment 7 bases; nucleotides outside the gene matches: 10. The CDR3 bases are TGCGCCAGCAGCCAAGATAGGGCGACAGGGGTTTTTGAAAAACTGTTTTTT. It codes for CASSQDRATGVFEKLFF.

This clonotype showed up just once. The chain joins TRBV27 to TRBJ2-2, with 14 bases identical to TRBD2. Germline V gene lookup returns CDR1 MNHEY and CDR2 SMNVEV (reference sequence). The CDR3 spans 16 residues. Unmatched junction bases numbered 7, after V lost 6 bases and J lost 7 bases. For the CDR3, the DNA is TGTGCCAGCAGCCTGGGACTAGCGGGAGCAGGCGGGGAGCTGTTTTTT. This encodes CASSLGLAGAGGELFF.

The rearrangement links TRBV20-1 to TRBJ2-2; a possible D gene is TRBD2 (6 bases). The germline CDR1 and CDR2 sequences are DFQATT and SNEGSKA (reference sequence). V lost 0 bases and J 5 bases, leaving 13 bases between the germline ends. The CDR3 contains 15 residues. The CDR3 nucleotides read TGCAGTGCTAGAGAGGGGAGGAGGGTGACCGGGGAGCTGTTTTTT. It translates to CSAREGRRVTGELFF.

This clonotype was detected only a few times. A much larger clone differs by one base, so this may be a read error. The chain carries TRBV12-3 or TRBV12-4 and TRBJ2-7, with TRBD1 as a possible D gene (5 bases). V was trimmed by 6 bases and J by 3 bases, leaving 12 bases between them. This CDR3 spans 13 amino acids. The CDR3, as DNA: TGTGCCAGCAGACGGGCAGGGAACTACGAGCAGTACTTC. Its translation is CASRRAGNYEQYF.

This clonotype was counted at least ten times. The chain is built from TRBV24-1 and TRBJ1-1; D remains unclear. The CDR3 length is 17 residues. Germline CDR1 reads KGHDR; CDR2 reads SFDVKD. V was clipped by 7 bases and J by 3 bases, with 23 bases between them. This chain's CDR3 is CATSARAHQEGDTEAFF. CDR3 nucleotides: TGTGCCACCAGCGCCCGGGCCCACCAGGAGGGAGACACTGAAGCTTTCTTT.

This clonotype was picked up many times. V usage is TRBV5-1 and J usage is TRBJ1-1; D gene unclear. The CDR3 spans 14 residues. Germline assignment: CDR1 SGHRS and CDR2 YFSETQ. The V end was cut by 1 base, the J end by 10 bases, with 17 bases between. The CDR3 sequence: CASSLSPPNWGAFF. The DNA for the CDR3 is TGCGCCAGCAGCTTGAGCCCCCCGAACTGGGGAGCTTTCTTT.

J is TRBJ2-7 and V is TRBV20-1, with 9 bases aligning to TRBD1. The CDR3 covers 13 residues. In germline, CDR1 is DFQATT, CDR2 SNEGSKA (reference sequence). Losses at the gene ends were 6 bases for V and 5 bases for J; bases not matched to a gene: 8. The DNA for the CDR3 is TGCAGTGCACCCCGGACAGGGGTCAACGAGCAGTACTTC. It yields the protein CSAPRTGVNEQYF.

This clonotype was detected ten times or more. The V call is TRBV4-1, the J call TRBJ1-4, with D tentatively TRBD1 (5 bases). Germline loops: CDR1 MGHRA, CDR2 YSYEKL. The CDR3 spans 14 residues. V was shortened by 3 bases and J by 10 bases, with 15 bases between the two germline ends. The CDR3 sequence is CASSQGRGGGKLFF. The DNA for the CDR3 is TGCGCCAGCAGCCAGGGGCGTGGGGGTGGAAAACTGTTTTTT.

The gene calls are TRBV4-1 and TRBJ2-7, with D perhaps given as TRBD1 or TRBD2 (5 bases each). The CDR3 spans 15 residues. Trimming pared 3 bases from V and 6 bases from J, leaving 18 bases between. In germline, CDR1 is MGHRA, CDR2 YSYEKL. As DNA, the CDR3 is TGCGCCAGCAGCCAGTCGGGGACCCGTAACTTCGAGCAGTACTTC. Translated: CASSQSGTRNFEQYF.

The V gene is TRBV28, the J gene TRBJ2-7; D may correspond to TRBD1 or TRBD2 (5 bases each). CDR3 length equals 14 residues. Deletions cut 6 bases from V and 2 bases from J, with 14 bases between. CDR1 and CDR2 from the germline V gene are MDHEN and SYDVKM. The CDR3: CASRWDGSAYEQYF. The DNA of the CDR3 is TGTGCCAGCAGGTGGGACGGCTCAGCCTACGAGCAGTACTTC.

The J gene is TRBJ2-1, the V gene TRBV27, with TRBD2 matching 8 bases. This CDR3 is built from 16 residues. CDR1 and CDR2 (germline): MNHEY, SMNVEV (reference sequence). The V and J ends lost 1 base and 7 bases, in that order; junction bases with no gene match: 9. The CDR3, as DNA: TGTGCCAGCAGTTTATTCGGTCCGGGGGGGCCGAATGAGCAGTTCTTC. It specifies CASSLFGPGGPNEQFF.

Only one count was recorded for this clonotype. The chain links TRBV18 to TRBJ1-2; D is ambiguous. The V gene's germline CDR1 is KGHSH and CDR2 LQKENI. CDR3 length: 14 amino acids. Trimming stripped 3 bases from V and 7 bases from J, with 15 bases between. This chain's CDR3 is CASSPVFEVPGYTF. In nucleotides, the CDR3 is TGTGCCAGCTCACCCGTCTTTGAGGTCCCTGGCTACACCTTC.

The chain carries TRBV10-3 and TRBJ2-1, with TRBD2 matching 10 bases. From germline, CDR1 is ENHRY and CDR2 SYGVKD. J lost 12 bases, V lost 6 bases, and 17 bases had no gene match. The CDR3 is 16 residues long. CDR3 amino acids: CAIRPNTGTSDLVQFF. CDR3 coding DNA: TGTGCCATCAGACCAAACACCGGGACTAGCGACCTCGTGCAGTTCTTC.